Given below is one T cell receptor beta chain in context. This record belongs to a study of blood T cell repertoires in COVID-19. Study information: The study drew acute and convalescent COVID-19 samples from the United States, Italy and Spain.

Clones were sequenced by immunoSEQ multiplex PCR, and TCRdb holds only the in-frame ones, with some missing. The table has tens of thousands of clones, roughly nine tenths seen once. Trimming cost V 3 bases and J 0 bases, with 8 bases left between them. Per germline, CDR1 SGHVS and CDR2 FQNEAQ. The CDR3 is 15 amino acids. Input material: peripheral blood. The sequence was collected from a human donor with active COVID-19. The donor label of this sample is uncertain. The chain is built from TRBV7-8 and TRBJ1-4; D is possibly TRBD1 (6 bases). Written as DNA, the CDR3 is TGTGCCAGCAGCTTCCACAGGGCAACTAATGAAAAACTGTTTTTT. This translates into CASSFHRATNEKLFF. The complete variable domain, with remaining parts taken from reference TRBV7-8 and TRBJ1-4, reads GAGVSQSPRYKVAKRGQDVALRCDPISGHVSLFWYQQALGQGPEFLTYFQNEAQLDKSGLPSDRFFAERPEGSVSTLKIQRTQQEDSAVYLCASSFHRATNEKLFFGSGTQLSVL.